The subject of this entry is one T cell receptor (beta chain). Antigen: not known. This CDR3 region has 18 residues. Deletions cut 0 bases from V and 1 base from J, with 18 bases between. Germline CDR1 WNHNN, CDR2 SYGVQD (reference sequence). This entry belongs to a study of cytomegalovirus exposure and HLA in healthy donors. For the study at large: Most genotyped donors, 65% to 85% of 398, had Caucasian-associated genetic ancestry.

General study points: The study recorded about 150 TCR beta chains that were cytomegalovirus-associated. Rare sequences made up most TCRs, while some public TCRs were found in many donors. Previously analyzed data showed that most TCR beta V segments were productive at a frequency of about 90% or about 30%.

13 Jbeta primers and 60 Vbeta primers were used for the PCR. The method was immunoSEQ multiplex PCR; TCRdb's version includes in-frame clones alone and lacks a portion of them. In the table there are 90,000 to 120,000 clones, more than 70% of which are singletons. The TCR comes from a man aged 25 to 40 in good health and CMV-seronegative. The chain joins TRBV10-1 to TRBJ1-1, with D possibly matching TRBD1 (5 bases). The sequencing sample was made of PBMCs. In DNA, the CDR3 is TGCGCCAGCAGTGAGTCTCTTAGTAGAGAAAGGGGGAACACTGAAGCTTTCTTT. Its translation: CASSESLSRERGNTEAFF.